What follows are 21 T cell receptor beta chains derived from one specimen sequenced in a study of Tregs in tolerant kidney transplant recipients. The protocol was immunoSEQ multiplex PCR, while the TCRdb copy is restricted to in-frame clones and leaves out a portion. The repertoire holds 95,000 or so clones, with approximately 94% as singletons. Related graft donors supplied nonmyeloablative bone marrow transplants, and mixed chimerism was transient. Sequenced here: CD4+ T cells from blood (PBMCs), sampled 12 months after the transplant. The receptor source for this set is a human patient who received a combined kidney and bone marrow transplant. Some T cells may originate from the graft donor.

The genes are TRBV7-9 and TRBJ2-5; TRBD2 matches at 11 bases. Per germline, CDR1 SEHNR and CDR2 FQNEAQ (reference sequence). The length of the CDR3 is 15 residues. V was pared by 5 bases and J by 5 bases, with 7 bases of the junction left unmatched. CDR3 coding DNA: TGTGCCAGCAGCCCCTTAGCGGGGGGGCTGGAGACCCAGTACTTC. Translation gives CASSPLAGGLETQYF. Drawing the rest from reference TRBV7-9 and TRBJ2-5, the complete variable domain is DTGVSQNPRHKITKRGQNVTFRCDPISEHNRLYWYRQTLGQGPEFLTYFQNEAQLEKSRLLSDRFSAERPKGSFSTLEIQRTEQGDSAMYLCASSPLAGGLETQYFGPGTRLLVL.

This chain links TRBV2 with TRBJ2-3, with D uncertain. Trimming took off 4 bases at V and 6 bases at J, with 8 bases between the two ends. The CDR3 covers 12 residues. Germline assignment: CDR1 SNHLY and CDR2 FYNNEI. Here the CDR3 reads CASSAYADTQYF. As DNA, the CDR3 is TGTGCCAGCAGTGCCTACGCCGATACGCAGTATTTT.

The rearrangement joins TRBV4-3 to TRBJ2-3; 9 bases match TRBD1. CDR1 and CDR2 from the germline V gene are LGHNA and YSLEER. Trimming removed 4 bases from V and 4 bases from J; junction bases left unmatched: 6. The CDR3 has 15 residues. The CDR3: CASSLGQGSADTQYF. DNA for the CDR3: TGCGCCAGCAGCCTCGGACAGGGGTCTGCAGATACGCAGTATTTT.

The chain is built from TRBV28 and TRBJ2-7; a possible D gene is TRBD1 (6 bases). Per germline, CDR1 MDHEN and CDR2 SYDVKM. This CDR3 comprises 15 residues. V was shortened by 5 bases and J by 4 bases, with 18 bases between the two germline ends. DNA for the CDR3: TGTGCCAGCAGTATTCTCGACAGGCCCTCATACGAGCAGTACTTC. It codes for CASSILDRPSYEQYF.

This clone was seen only once. V gene TRBV4-2 combines with J gene TRBJ1-1; maybe TRBD1 (5 bases). Germline V gives CDR1 LGHNA, CDR2 YNFKEQ. V was trimmed by 1 base and J by 9 bases, leaving 18 bases between them. This CDR3 region has 15 residues. CDR3 DNA: TGTGCCAGCAGCCAAGGGTGGACAAGTCGAGGAAAAGCTTTCTTT. It specifies CASSQGWTSRGKAFF.

V and J are TRBV4-3 and TRBJ1-3; no firm D call. The CDR3 covers 16 residues. CDR1 is LGHNA and CDR2 is YSLEER in the germline V gene. Trimming shortened V by 0 bases and J by 0 bases, and 9 bases separated the two germline ends. For the CDR3, the DNA is TGCGCCAGCAGCCAAGATGCCCAGTACTCTGGAAACACCATATATTTT. Protein product: CASSQDAQYSGNTIYF.

In DNA, the CDR3 is TGTGCCAGCAGCCAAGTTACTAGCGGGGGGGCAGATACGCAGTATTTT. It encodes CASSQVTSGGADTQYF. V is TRBV4-2 and J is TRBJ2-3, with 13 bases matching TRBD2. This CDR3 has 16 residues. After removal of 1 base from V and 4 bases from J, the junction contained 2 bases not matched to a gene. Germline-derived CDR1 and CDR2 are LGHNA and YNFKEQ.

In its sample, this clone was seen once. This rearrangement joins TRBV11-1 to TRBJ2-2; 11 bases fit TRBD1. The CDR3 has 17 residues. Germline V gene sequence: CDR1 SGHAT, CDR2 FQDESV (reference sequence). J was trimmed by 6 bases and V by 0 bases; bases with no gene match: 6. The CDR3: CASSLARDRGIAGELFF. For the CDR3, the DNA is TGTGCCAGCAGCTTAGCCCGGGACAGGGGGATCGCCGGGGAGCTGTTTTTT. Full variable domain (remainder filled in from reference TRBV11-1 and TRBJ2-2): EAEVAQSPRYKITEKSQAVAFWCDPISGHATLYWYRQILGQGPELLVQFQDESVVDDSQLPKDRFSAERLKGVDSTLKIQPAELGDSAMYLCASSLARDRGIAGELFFGEGSRLTVL.

The chain combines TRBV4-1 with TRBJ2-4, with 13 bases fitting TRBD2. In germline, CDR1 is MGHRA, CDR2 YSYEKL. The CDR3 is made up of 17 amino acids. V trimming: 1 base; J trimming: 4 bases; junction bases outside the gene matches: 4. The DNA for the CDR3 is TGCGCCAGCAGCCAAGTCGGGACTAGCGGGACTAAAAACATTCAGTACTTC. Translating gives CASSQVGTSGTKNIQYF.

This clone occurred once. The chain carries TRBV6-4 and TRBJ2-3, with 15 bases lining up with TRBD2. V lost 5 bases to trimming and J lost 4 bases; unmatched junction nucleotides: 4. Germline CDR1 MRHNA, CDR2 SNTAGT. CDR3 size: 16 residues. DNA of the CDR3: TGTGCCAGCAGTCTCGGACTAGCGGGAGGGGCAGATACGCAGTATTTT. This translates into CASSLGLAGGADTQYF.

V usage is TRBV7-6 and J usage is TRBJ2-3, with 7 nucleotides matching TRBD2. There are 15 residues in the CDR3. V dropped 1 base and J dropped 3; count of bases not matched to a gene: 4. In germline, CDR1 is SGHVS, CDR2 FNYEAQ. CDR3 nucleotides: TGTGCCAGCAGCTTAGGTGTGCGGGGGACAGATACGCAGTATTTT. It yields the protein CASSLGVRGTDTQYF.

The chain carries TRBV6-5 and TRBJ2-2, with 7 bases that match TRBD1. Germline assignment: CDR1 MNHEY and CDR2 SVGAGI. Germline trimming cut 1 base from V and 5 bases from J; bases unmatched to any gene: 1. This CDR3 contains 14 residues. This chain's CDR3 is CASSYLQGTGELFF. CDR3 nucleotides: TGTGCCAGCAGTTACTTACAGGGGACCGGGGAGCTGTTTTTT.

This chain uses TRBV7-6 with TRBJ2-7, with 7 positions matching TRBD2. The V gene end was trimmed by 5 bases and the J gene end by 5 bases; junction bases not matched to a gene: 12. CDR1 and CDR2 from the germline V gene are SGHVS and FNYEAQ. This CDR3 is built from 15 residues. The CDR3 DNA follows: TGTGCCAGCAGCAGGACATGGGCCGCGGGGGACGAGCAGTACTTC. Encoded protein: CASSRTWAAGDEQYF.

V usage is TRBV6-1 and J usage is TRBJ2-7; no clear D gene. Germline CDR1 MNHNS, CDR2 SASEGT. Trimming shortened V by 8 bases and J by 6 bases, and 5 bases separated the two germline ends. The CDR3 runs to 9 residues. CDR3 in DNA: TGTGCCAGCGGCATCGAGCAGTACTTC. Protein: CASGIEQYF.

The CDR3 loop is CASSPWAGGNLPSSGNTIYF. The CDR3, as DNA: TGTGCCAGCAGCCCCTGGGCAGGGGGGAATTTACCGAGCTCTGGAAACACCATATATTTT. The rearrangement links TRBV28 to TRBJ1-3, with 7 bases matching TRBD1. CDR1 MDHEN and CDR2 SYDVKM come from the germline V gene. V was clipped by 6 bases and J by 0 bases; unmatched bases: 20. This CDR3 is built from 20 residues.

V gene TRBV5-4 combines with J gene TRBJ2-4, with 7 nucleotides matching TRBD2. V lost 2 bases to trimming and J lost 1 base; unmatched junction nucleotides: 6. The CDR3 is 16 amino acids. Germline-derived CDR1 and CDR2 are SGHNT and YYREEE (reference sequence). CDR3 DNA sequence: TGTGCCAGCAGCTTCGGGGGGATTAGCGCCAAAAACATTCAGTACTTC. Amino acids: CASSFGGISAKNIQYF.

The chain has TRBV19 and TRBJ2-1; D gene uncertain. The CDR3 consists of 12 residues. V shed 3 bases and J shed 4 bases, with 4 bases lying between them. Germline lookup yields CDR1 LNHDA and CDR2 SQIVND (reference sequence). The CDR3: CASSILYNEQFF. In DNA form, the CDR3 reads TGTGCCAGTAGTATCTTATACAATGAGCAGTTCTTC. Filled out from reference TRBV19 and TRBJ2-1, the complete variable domain reads DGGITQSPKYLFRKEGQNVTLSCEQNLNHDAMYWYRQDPGQGLRLIYYSQIVNDFQKGDIAEGYSVSREKKESFPLTVTSAQKNPTAFYLCASSILYNEQFFGPGTRLTVL.

The table lists this clone with a count of one. The chain is built from TRBV5-1 and TRBJ2-5; D ambiguous. Germline loops: CDR1 SGHRS, CDR2 YFSETQ. Trimming shortened V by 0 bases and J by 1 base, and 7 bases separated the two germline ends. The CDR3 is 14 residues long. CDR3 in DNA: TGCGCCAGCAGCTTGGCTACTGGCCAAGAGACCCAGTACTTC. The encoded protein is CASSLATGQETQYF.

The chain recombines TRBV4-1 with TRBJ2-7; 7 nucleotides agree with TRBD1. The CDR3 contains 14 residues. CDR1 is MGHRA, CDR2 YSYEKL, per germline. The V and J ends lost 3 bases and 2 bases, in that order; junction bases with no gene match: 4. CDR3 nucleotides: TGCGCCAGCAGCCATACCGGGACAGCCTACGAGCAGTACTTC. Encoded protein: CASSHTGTAYEQYF.

The V gene is TRBV14, the J gene TRBJ2-7; TRBD2 might be the D (6 bases). Germline V gives CDR1 SGHDN, CDR2 FVKESK. V lost 0 bases and J 3 bases, leaving 9 bases between the germline ends. CDR3 length equals 14 residues. The CDR3 coding sequence is TGTGCCAGCAGCCAAGATGGACTATTCTACGAGCAGTACTTC. It encodes CASSQDGLFYEQYF.

The rearrangement joins TRBV7-2 to TRBJ2-7; the match to TRBD1 covers 8 bases. The CDR3 sequence is 15 residues long. The V gene's germline CDR1 is SGHTA and CDR2 FQGNSA. With 3 bases clipped from V and 4 bases from J, the junction kept 8 bases outside the gene matches. The CDR3 DNA is TGTGCCAGCAGCTTTATACAGGGGGGACAGTACGAGCAGTACTTC. This translates into CASSFIQGGQYEQYF.